What follows are 31 T cell receptor beta chains derived from one specimen sequenced in a study of blood T cell repertoires in COVID-19. The protocol was immunoSEQ multiplex PCR, while the TCRdb copy is restricted to in-frame clones and leaves out a portion. The repertoire includes tens of thousands of clones, roughly 89% of them detected once, and more than 6% sits in the top ten. Sequencing was performed on peripheral blood. The receptor set was obtained from a woman aged 60 to 75 with COVID-19, enrolled during active disease.

This clone has a single count. This rearrangement joins TRBV7-2 to TRBJ1-1; the D is unclear. V dropped 1 base and J dropped 4 bases, with 16 bases sitting between them. This CDR3 is built from 16 residues. The germline V gene has CDR1 SGHTA and CDR2 FQGNSA. DNA for the CDR3: TGTGCCAGCAGCTTAGATGGGGTGAGGGTAGGCACTGAAGCTTTCTTT. Translating it yields CASSLDGVRVGTEAFF. The full variable domain, rest sourced from reference TRBV7-2 and TRBJ1-1, is GAGVSQSPSNKVTEKGKDVELRCDPISGHTALYWYRQSLGQGLEFLIYFQGNSAPDKSGLPSDRFSAERTGGSVSTLTIQRTQQEDSAVYLCASSLDGVRVGTEAFFGQGTRLTVV.

The chain employs TRBV4-1 and TRBJ2-7, with TRBD1 as a possible D gene (6 bases). Germline CDR1 and CDR2: MGHRA and YSYEKL. This CDR3 comprises 14 residues. The ends were cut back, 3 bases at V and 3 bases at J, with 12 bases in the middle. CDR3: CASSQDRNRYEQYF. CDR3 in DNA: TGCGCCAGCAGCCAGGACAGAAATCGCTACGAGCAGTACTTC.

This clone was counted a few times. This chain links TRBV7-9 with TRBJ1-2, with D possibly matching TRBD1 (6 bases). V shed 10 bases and J shed 8 bases, with 17 bases lying between them. The germline V gene encodes CDR1 SEHNR and CDR2 FQNEAQ (reference sequence). The CDR3 is made up of 12 amino acids. As DNA, the CDR3 is TGTGCCATCTGGCGGGGGGCGGTAGGCTACACCTTC. As protein: CAIWRGAVGYTF.

V usage is TRBV10-1 and J usage is TRBJ2-5; D is unresolved. V was cut by 0 bases and J by 1 base, with 9 bases left in between. Germline values: CDR1 WNHNN, CDR2 SYGVQD (reference sequence). The CDR3 contains 15 residues. CDR3: CASSESKSGQETQYF. The CDR3 DNA reads TGCGCCAGCAGTGAGTCAAAGTCAGGCCAAGAGACCCAGTACTTC.

CDR3 sequence reads: CASSEWTRGGYGYTF. Written as DNA, the CDR3 is TGTGCCAGCAGTGAATGGACAAGAGGTGGCTATGGCTACACCTTC. The J gene is TRBJ1-2, the V gene TRBV25-1; weak D call: TRBD1 (5 bases). The CDR3 consists of 15 residues. Trimming took off 1 base at V and 4 bases at J, with 13 bases between the two ends. Germline CDR1 and CDR2: MGHDK and SYGVNS.

CDR3: CASMQTSGWYNEQFF. The DNA for the CDR3 is TGTGCCAGCATGCAGACTAGCGGGTGGTATAATGAGCAGTTCTTC. The chain combines TRBV6-5 with TRBJ2-1; TRBD2 matches at 10 bases. CDR3 length equals 15 residues. The J segment lost 7 bases and the V segment lost 7 bases, leaving 10 bases of the junction unmatched. From germline, CDR1 is MNHEY and CDR2 SVGAGI.

This rearrangement joins TRBV5-4 to TRBJ2-7; 10 nucleotides align to TRBD2. The CDR3 loop spans 14 amino acids. The V gene end was trimmed by 4 bases and the J gene end by 4 bases; junction bases not matched to a gene: 5. Germline CDR1 is SGHNT and CDR2 is YYREEE (reference sequence). CDR3 bases: TGTGCCAGCAGCCCCGGACTAGCGGTTTACGAGCAGTACTTC. It encodes CASSPGLAVYEQYF. Full variable domain (rest looked up from reference TRBV5-4 and TRBJ2-7): ETGVTQSPTHLIKTRGQQVTLRCSSQSGHNTVSWYQQALGQGPQFIFQYYREEENGRGNFPPRFSGLQFPNYSSELNVNALELDDSALYLCASSPGLAVYEQYFGPGTRLTVT.

This chain uses TRBV10-2 with TRBJ2-1, with D maybe TRBD2 (6 bases). V dropped 5 bases and J dropped 3 bases, with 11 bases sitting between them. The CDR3 spans 14 residues. Germline CDR1 WSHSY, CDR2 SAAADI. CDR3 DNA sequence: TGCGCCAGCAGTCCCGGGGGTATCTACAATGAGCAGTTCTTC. This gives the protein CASSPGGIYNEQFF.

This clone appeared once. V usage is TRBV5-6 and J usage is TRBJ2-7; TRBD1 matches 7 bases. With V trimmed by 2 bases and J by 5 bases, 10 bases remained unmatched. CDR1 is SGHDT and CDR2 is YYEEEE in the germline V gene. The CDR3 covers 15 residues. The CDR3 loop reads CASSFMGQTFHEQYF. CDR3 nucleotides: TGTGCCAGCAGCTTTATGGGACAGACTTTCCACGAGCAGTACTTC.

The chain is built from TRBV5-1 and TRBJ2-6, with D hard to call. The CDR3 covers 15 residues. From germline, CDR1 is SGHRS and CDR2 YFSETQ. V was cut by 4 bases and J by 3 bases, with 11 bases left in between. The CDR3 protein is CASSRYSSGANVLTF. The CDR3 nucleotides are TGCGCCAGCAGCCGATACAGTAGTGGGGCCAACGTCCTGACTTTC.

The chain combines TRBV6-2 or TRBV6-3 with TRBJ2-5; 11 nucleotides line up with TRBD2. The CDR3 runs to 15 residues. Germline trimming cut 7 bases from V and 0 bases from J; bases unmatched to any gene: 4. Per the germline V gene, CDR1 is MNHEY and CDR2 is SVGEGT. This chain's CDR3 is CASTPGLADQETQYF. The CDR3 DNA sequence: TGTGCCAGCACCCCGGGACTAGCGGACCAAGAGACCCAGTACTTC.

Notes on this clone: Other DNA sequences of this sample code for an identical CDR3. J is TRBJ2-7 and V is TRBV19; 11 nucleotides match TRBD2. V gave up 6 bases and J gave up 3 bases; unmatched junction bases: 4. Germline-derived CDR1 and CDR2 are LNHDA and SQIVND (reference sequence). The CDR3 runs 14 residues. This CDR3 reads CASSAGLAVYEQYF. The CDR3 DNA is TGTGCCAGTAGCGCGGGACTAGCGGTCTACGAGCAGTACTTC.

V and J are TRBV5-6 and TRBJ2-3; D might be TRBD1 (5 bases). Germline CDR1 SGHDT, CDR2 YYEEEE. V lost 5 bases and J lost 3, with 16 bases in between. The CDR3 totals 15 residues. This CDR3 is CASSRIGVLTDTQYF. The DNA for the CDR3 is TGTGCCAGCAGTCGGATAGGGGTTTTGACAGATACGCAGTATTTT.

The chain joins TRBV27 to TRBJ1-2, with 8 nucleotides matching TRBD1. The CDR3 contains 16 residues. Germline assignment: CDR1 MNHEY and CDR2 SMNVEV (reference sequence). J gave up 6 bases and V 6 bases, and 15 bases lay outside the gene matches. CDR3 loop: CASSPRSGGDFHGYTF. The CDR3, as DNA: TGTGCCAGCAGCCCTCGCTCAGGGGGCGATTTTCATGGCTACACCTTC.

V and J are TRBV7-9 and TRBJ2-3, with TRBD1 matching over 7 bases. Germline V gene sequence: CDR1 SEHNR, CDR2 FQNEAQ (reference sequence). This CDR3 region has 19 residues. The V gene end was trimmed by 1 base and the J gene end by 4 bases; junction bases not matched to a gene: 17. DNA of the CDR3: TGTGCCAGCAGCTTAGGCTACACAAGAGGCCAGGGGGTGTCAGATACGCAGTATTTT. Protein: CASSLGYTRGQGVSDTQYF.

V usage is TRBV29-1 and J usage is TRBJ2-1, with 11 bases that match TRBD2. Per the germline V gene, CDR1 is SQVTM and CDR2 is ANQGSEA. There are 14 residues in the CDR3. The V and J ends lost 7 bases and 3 bases, in that order; junction bases with no gene match: 5. CDR3 loop: CSAKTSGIYNEQFF. In DNA form, the CDR3 reads TGCAGCGCCAAGACTAGCGGGATCTACAATGAGCAGTTCTTC.

This clone occurred a few times. V is TRBV15 and J is TRBJ2-5; possible D gene TRBD2, 5 bases. CDR3 length: 13 amino acids. Per the germline V gene, CDR1 is LNHNV and CDR2 is YYDKDF (reference sequence). V was cut by 1 base and J by 4 bases, with 7 bases left in between. The CDR3 nucleotides read TGTGCCACCAGCAGAGTAGGAGGAGAGACCCAGTACTTC. This sequence encodes CATSRVGGETQYF.

This clone came up once. This chain joins TRBV6-6 and TRBJ1-5; D unclear. The CDR3 contains 16 residues. Trimming left V 0 bases short and J 5 bases short, with 14 bases between. CDR1 MNHNY and CDR2 SVGAGI come from the germline V gene (reference sequence). Here the CDR3 DNA reads TGTGCCAGCAGTTACTCCGCCGAGATGGGCCATCAGCCCCAGCATTTT. It codes for CASSYSAEMGHQPQHF.

V gene TRBV5-1 combines with J gene TRBJ2-3, with D hard to call. Germline loops: CDR1 SGHRS, CDR2 YFSETQ. The CDR3 runs 15 residues. V lost 1 base, J lost 0 bases, and 9 bases lay in between. The DNA of the CDR3 is TGCGCCAGCAGCTTGTTGACTTCTAGCACAGATACGCAGTATTTT. Its protein is CASSLLTSSTDTQYF.

The J gene is TRBJ1-2, the V gene TRBV27; perhaps TRBD1 as D (5 bases). The V and J ends lost 6 bases and 4 bases respectively, with 12 bases between them. CDR1 MNHEY and CDR2 SMNVEV come from the germline V gene (reference sequence). CDR3 length: 13 amino acids. The CDR3 sequence: CASSHRGGYGYTF. The DNA for the CDR3 is TGTGCCAGCAGCCATCGCGGGGGCTATGGCTACACCTTC.

The chain recombines TRBV19 with TRBJ1-5, with D possibly matching TRBD1 (5 bases). In germline, CDR1 is LNHDA, CDR2 SQIVND (reference sequence). This CDR3 has 13 residues. V was shortened by 9 bases and J by 10 bases, with 19 bases between the two germline ends. CDR3 region: CASDDSVARPQHF. The DNA of the CDR3 is TGTGCCAGCGACGACAGCGTCGCAAGACCCCAGCATTTT.

The sample holds one count of this clone. The V gene is TRBV2, the J gene TRBJ1-2; D unresolved. This CDR3 comprises 12 residues. The germline V gene encodes CDR1 SNHLY and CDR2 FYNNEI. The V and J ends lost 6 bases and 8 bases respectively, with 13 bases between them. The CDR3: CASRGQSSGYTF. CDR3 DNA sequence: TGTGCCAGCAGGGGCCAGTCTTCGGGCTACACCTTC.

The chain links TRBV28 to TRBJ1-5, with 9 bases fitting TRBD1. The CDR3 covers 15 residues. J was trimmed by 5 bases and V by 2 bases; bases with no gene match: 4. CDR1 is MDHEN and CDR2 is SYDVKM in the germline V gene. Here the CDR3 DNA reads TGTGCCAGCAGTTTAAGGGACAGGGACTATCAGCCCCAGCATTTT. This encodes CASSLRDRDYQPQHF.

The rearrangement joins TRBV11-2 to TRBJ2-1; D might be TRBD2 (6 bases). The CDR3 is made up of 14 amino acids. Between the trimmed V and J ends, which lost 2 bases and 10 bases, there was a span of 15 bases. Germline CDR1 reads SGHAT; CDR2 reads FQNNGV. The CDR3 here is CASSLLASRGEQFF. The CDR3 coding sequence is TGTGCCAGCAGCTTACTGGCTTCTCGGGGGGAGCAGTTCTTC.

This sequence joins TRBV19 and TRBJ1-3; 11 nucleotides agree with TRBD1. V dropped 7 bases and J dropped 2; count of bases not matched to a gene: 4. Per germline, CDR1 LNHDA and CDR2 SQIVND (reference sequence). The CDR3 spans 15 residues. CDR3 region: CASKKDRGPGNTIYF. The DNA of the CDR3 is TGTGCCAGTAAAAAGGACAGGGGGCCTGGAAACACCATATATTTT.

This chain uses TRBV7-9 with TRBJ1-6; D remains unclear. The CDR3 spans 15 residues. CDR1 is SEHNR, CDR2 FQNEAQ, per germline (reference sequence). V dropped 5 bases and J dropped 5 bases, with 13 bases sitting between them. The CDR3, as DNA: TGTGCCAGCAGCCCAGAGAGGGTGGATAATTCACCCCTCCACTTT. It yields the protein CASSPERVDNSPLHF.

The CDR3 DNA reads as TGTGCCAGCTCACCATCCGGGACAGGGAGCAATCAGCCCCAGCATTTT. This translates into CASSPSGTGSNQPQHF. This chain uses TRBV18 with TRBJ1-5; 9 bases map to TRBD1. Unmatched junction bases numbered 3, after V lost 2 bases and J lost 1 base. This CDR3 region has 16 residues. The germline V gene encodes CDR1 KGHSH and CDR2 LQKENI.

The V and J genes are TRBV7-8 and TRBJ2-7; 8 nucleotides agree with TRBD1. CDR1 is SGHVS, CDR2 FQNEAQ, per germline. The CDR3 has 20 residues. Losses at the gene ends were 0 bases for V and 2 bases for J; bases not matched to a gene: 18. CDR3 bases: TGTGCCAGCAGCTTAGCGGGCCCGGGACAGGCCAACAGCCCAACCTACGAGCAGTACTTC. Protein product: CASSLAGPGQANSPTYEQYF.

The CDR3 DNA reads as TGTGCCAGCAGCTTGGATCTTCGGCTAGCGGGAGACCCCACAGATACGCAGTATTTT. Protein: CASSLDLRLAGDPTDTQYF. The rearrangement uses TRBV5-4 and TRBJ2-3; 10 nucleotides agree with TRBD2. Germline-derived CDR1 and CDR2 are SGHNT and YYREEE (reference sequence). The CDR3 totals 19 residues. Unmatched junction bases numbered 12, after V lost 0 bases and J lost 2 bases. The complete variable domain, with remaining parts taken from reference TRBV5-4 and TRBJ2-3, reads ETGVTQSPTHLIKTRGQQVTLRCSSQSGHNTVSWYQQALGQGPQFIFQYYREEENGRGNFPPRFSGLQFPNYSSELNVNALELDDSALYLCASSLDLRLAGDPTDTQYFGPGTRLTVL.

J is TRBJ2-7 and V is TRBV7-9, with 8 nucleotides matching TRBD1. CDR1 is SEHNR and CDR2 is FQNEAQ in the germline V gene (reference sequence). The junction had 10 bases not matched to a gene; V was cut back by 3 bases and J by 3 bases. This CDR3 spans 16 amino acids. The chain's CDR3 is CASSLGIGQGVYEQYF. CDR3 DNA sequence: TGTGCCAGCAGCTTGGGAATCGGACAGGGAGTCTACGAGCAGTACTTC.

This chain links TRBV10-3 with TRBJ1-5, with D unclear. This CDR3 has 13 amino acids. Per the germline V gene, CDR1 is ENHRY and CDR2 is SYGVKD. Deletions cut 4 bases from V and 4 bases from J, with 8 bases between. This CDR3 is CAISGRENQPQHF. CDR3 in DNA: TGTGCCATCAGTGGTAGGGAGAATCAGCCCCAGCATTTT.